The rows below give T cell receptor beta chains drawn from one sample of a study of early T cells in non-severe SARS-CoV-2 infection. TCRdb reanalysed the 5' RACE reads using MiXCR and keeps one entry per CDR3 protein. The sample holds 87,000 or so distinct CDR3 sequences; approximately 14% are singletons and the top ten take around 5.8%. Source material: whole blood. Every receptor here comes from an adult who was a healthcare worker with PCR-confirmed SARS-CoV-2 infection or an uninfected control (not recorded which). Both conserved end residues are part of each CDR3. The D gene is left open where the match is weak. A row's size may be missing; if present it is once, few, many or a size class.

size,J,V,D,CDR3,DNA
few,TRBJ2-3,TRBV27,NA,CASSFEGGDTDTQYF,TGTGCCAGCAGTTTTGAGGGGGGTGACACAGATACGCAGTATTTT
NA,TRBJ2-1,TRBV6-2/TRBV6-3,TRBD2,CASRTGTSPRDEQFF,TGTGCCAGCAGGACCGGGACTAGCCCGAGGGATGAGCAGTTCTTC
many,TRBJ2-3,TRBV3-1,TRBD2,CASSPGSGALDTQYF,TGTGCCAGCAGCCCTGGTAGCGGGGCTTTAGATACGCAGTATTTT
many,TRBJ1-3,TRBV7-2,NA,CASSVSQGTSGNTIYF,TGTGCCAGCAGCGTGAGTCAGGGTACCTCTGGAAACACCATATATTTT
NA,TRBJ2-3,TRBV24-1,NA,CATAWKQTTGDTDTQYF,TGTGCCACCGCCTGGAAACAAACTACAGGCGACACAGATACGCAGTATTTT
few,TRBJ2-3,TRBV28,TRBD2,CASSLSSGGDTDTQYF,TGTGCCAGCAGTTTATCAAGCGGGGGCGACACAGATACGCAGTATTTT
many,TRBJ2-2,TRBV12-3/TRBV12-4,NA,CASSHRDLINTGELFF,TGTGCCAGCAGCCACCGGGACTTGATCAACACCGGGGAGCTGTTTTTT
many,TRBJ2-7,TRBV7-2,TRBD1,CASRQDRANTYEQYF,TGTGCCAGCAGACAGGACAGGGCAAACACCTACGAGCAGTACTTC
few,TRBJ1-2,TRBV10-3,TRBD1,CAISTPQGASGYTF,TGTGCCATCAGTACCCCTCAGGGGGCGTCAGGCTACACCTTC
few,TRBJ2-7,TRBV3-1,NA,CASSQDLSGSGEQYF,TGTGCCAGCAGCCAAGATCTTTCGGGGTCGGGGGAGCAGTACTTC
NA,TRBJ1-2,TRBV3-2,NA,CASSRNYGYTF,TGTGCCAGCAGCCGGAACTATGGCTACACCTTC
NA,TRBJ2-6,TRBV14,NA,CASSLWSSGANVLTF,TGTGCCAGCAGCCTTTGGAGTTCGGGGGCCAACGTCCTGACTTTC
few,TRBJ2-3,TRBV7-9,TRBD2,CASSLEGTRETDTQYF,TGTGCCAGCAGCTTAGAAGGGACTAGGGAGACAGATACGCAGTATTTT
NA,TRBJ2-7,TRBV6-5,TRBD1,CASRGTGFEQYF,TGTGCCAGCAGAGGGACAGGGTTCGAGCAGTACTTC
few,TRBJ1-2,TRBV7-2,NA,CASSPHRDYGYTF,TGTGCCAGCAGCCCACACAGGGACTATGGCTACACCTTC
NA,TRBJ1-1,TRBV10-3,NA,CAISESAGFEGEAFF,TGTGCCATCAGTGAGTCGGCGGGATTCGAGGGTGAAGCTTTCTTT
many,TRBJ1-1,TRBV24-1,NA,CATSDRQNTEAFF,TGTGCCACCAGTGACCGACAGAACACTGAAGCTTTCTTT
many,TRBJ1-1,TRBV6-2/TRBV6-3,NA,CASSYYSAEAFF,TGTGCCAGCAGTTATTACTCCGCTGAAGCTTTCTTT
NA,TRBJ1-2,TRBV6-5,NA,CASSYSFNIEGNYGYTF,TGTGCCAGCAGTTACTCGTTTAATATCGAGGGTAACTATGGCTACACCTTC
many,TRBJ2-7,TRBV20-1,NA,CSASRSSTDYEQYF,TGCAGTGCTAGTAGGTCTAGTACGGACTACGAGCAGTACTTC
NA,TRBJ1-2,TRBV10-3,TRBD1,CAISMDRGDGYTF,TGTGCCATCAGTATGGACAGGGGCGATGGCTACACCTTC
many,TRBJ2-7,TRBV5-4,TRBD2,CASSPGTSGGFPHEQYF,TGTGCCAGCAGCCCCGGGACTAGCGGGGGATTCCCCCACGAGCAGTACTTC
many,TRBJ1-5,TRBV11-2,NA,CASSPNGGGGQPQHF,TGTGCCAGCAGCCCGAACGGGGGAGGCGGTCAGCCCCAGCATTTT
NA,TRBJ1-1,TRBV6-2/TRBV6-3,NA,CASSYIGQTEAFF,TGTGCCAGCAGTTACATCGGACAGACTGAAGCTTTCTTT
NA,TRBJ1-1,TRBV24-1,NA,CATRGGGTEAFF,TGTGCCACCCGCGGGGGAGGAACTGAAGCTTTCTTT
NA,TRBJ1-2,TRBV5-4,NA,CASSDRLTYYGYTF,TGTGCCAGCAGCGATCGCCTAACCTACTATGGCTACACCTTC
few,TRBJ2-3,TRBV11-2,NA,CASSSLLSPDTQYF,TGTGCCAGCAGCTCCCTACTCTCCCCAGATACGCAGTATTTT
few,TRBJ2-2,TRBV6-5,NA,CASRQGGNTGELFF,TGTGCCAGCAGACAGGGAGGGAACACCGGGGAGCTGTTTTTT
few,TRBJ1-1,TRBV9,TRBD1,CASSVEQGKMNTEAFF,TGTGCCAGCAGCGTAGAACAGGGGAAAATGAACACTGAAGCTTTCTTT
many,TRBJ2-2,TRBV7-2,TRBD1,CASSLMGTATGELFF,TGTGCCAGCAGCTTAATGGGGACAGCCACCGGGGAGCTGTTTTTT
few,TRBJ1-1,TRBV14,TRBD1,CASSSGQGETEAFF,TGTGCCAGCAGCTCGGGACAGGGGGAGACTGAAGCTTTCTTT
few,TRBJ2-2,TRBV11-2,NA,CASSLVREPGELFF,TGTGCCAGCAGCTTGGTTCGAGAGCCCGGGGAGCTGTTTTTT
few,TRBJ2-3,TRBV20-1,NA,CSASRSTDTQYF,TGCAGTGCTAGTCGGAGCACAGATACGCAGTATTTT
many,TRBJ1-2,TRBV4-3,NA,CASSQLTGKGYTF,TGCGCCAGCAGCCAACTAACAGGGAAAGGCTACACCTTC
NA,TRBJ2-5,TRBV13,NA,CASSPPGVEGETQYF,TGTGCCAGCAGCCCCCCTGGGGTAGAAGGAGAGACCCAGTACTTC
few,TRBJ2-7,TRBV28,TRBD1,CASSPILGQGASYEQYF,TGTGCCAGCAGCCCCATCTTGGGGCAGGGGGCTTCCTACGAGCAGTACTTC
few,TRBJ2-7,TRBV19,NA,CASSMPGSYEQYF,TGTGCCAGTAGTATGCCAGGGAGCTACGAGCAGTACTTC
few,TRBJ2-1,TRBV11-2,TRBD2,CASRSGGSYNEQFF,TGTGCCAGCAGAAGCGGGGGCTCCTACAATGAGCAGTTCTTC
few,TRBJ1-2,TRBV6-5,NA,CASRGVIVTVGYGYTF,TGTGCCAGCAGAGGGGTGATTGTAACAGTGGGCTATGGCTACACCTTC
NA,TRBJ2-7,TRBV5-6,TRBD1,CASSLQGTGSNREQYF,TGTGCCAGCAGCTTGCAAGGGACAGGTAGCAACAGAGAGCAGTACTTC
few,TRBJ2-7,TRBV28,NA,CASSFIMTVRTYEQYF,TGTGCCAGCAGTTTTATTATGACAGTACGAACCTACGAGCAGTACTTC
many,TRBJ1-3,TRBV3-1,NA,CASSRIQQWSSGNTIYF,TGTGCCAGCAGCCGGATCCAACAATGGAGCTCTGGAAACACCATATATTTT
NA,TRBJ2-7,TRBV20-1,TRBD1,CSAPHPPGQAYEQYF,TGCAGTGCTCCGCACCCTCCGGGACAGGCCTACGAGCAGTACTTC
few,TRBJ1-2,TRBV4-3,TRBD1,CASSLGTGVLYLGYTF,TGCGCCAGCAGCCTTGGGACAGGGGTCCTCTACTTAGGCTACACCTTC
once,TRBJ2-3,TRBV6-5,NA,CASTRQDTQYF,TGTGCCAGCACCAGGCAAGATACGCAGTATTTT